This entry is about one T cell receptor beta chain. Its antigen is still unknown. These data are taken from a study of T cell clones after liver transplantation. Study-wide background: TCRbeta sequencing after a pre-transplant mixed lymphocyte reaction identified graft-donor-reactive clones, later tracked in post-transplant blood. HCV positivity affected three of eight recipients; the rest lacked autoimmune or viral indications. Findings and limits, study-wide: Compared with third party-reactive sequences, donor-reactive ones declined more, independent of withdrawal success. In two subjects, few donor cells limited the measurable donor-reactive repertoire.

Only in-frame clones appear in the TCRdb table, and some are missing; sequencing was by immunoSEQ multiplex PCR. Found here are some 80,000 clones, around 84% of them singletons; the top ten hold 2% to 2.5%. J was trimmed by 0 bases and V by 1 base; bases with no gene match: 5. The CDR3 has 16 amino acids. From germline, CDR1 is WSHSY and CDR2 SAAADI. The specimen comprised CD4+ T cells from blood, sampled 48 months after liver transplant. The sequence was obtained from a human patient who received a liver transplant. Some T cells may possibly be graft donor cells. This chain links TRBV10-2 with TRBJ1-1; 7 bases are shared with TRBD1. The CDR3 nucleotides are TGCGCCAGCAGTGAGTACGCAGGGGGAATGAACACTGAAGCTTTCTTT. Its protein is CASSEYAGGMNTEAFF.